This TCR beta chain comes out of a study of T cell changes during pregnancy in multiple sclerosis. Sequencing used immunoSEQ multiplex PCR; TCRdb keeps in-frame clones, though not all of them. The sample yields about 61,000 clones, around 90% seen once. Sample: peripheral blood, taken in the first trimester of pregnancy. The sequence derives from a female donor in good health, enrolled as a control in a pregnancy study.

CDR3 DNA: TGTGCCAGCAGCCCCCTCTCAGGTGTAGGATTTACCTATAATTCACCCCTCCACTTT. It yields the protein CASSPLSGVGFTYNSPLHF. The rearrangement links TRBV9 to TRBJ1-6; D gene ambiguous. Trimming left V 4 bases short and J 2 bases short, with 22 bases between. There are 19 residues in the CDR3. Germline V gives CDR1 SGDLS, CDR2 YYNGEE.